This TCR beta chain was identified during a study of blood T cell repertoires in COVID-19. The table came from immunoSEQ multiplex PCR; TCRdb's copy has only in-frame clones and leaves some out. The sample has roughly 430,000 clones, 88% seen once. The germline V gene encodes CDR1 MNHEY and CDR2 SVGAGI. V was pared by 6 bases and J by 4 bases, with 18 bases between. This CDR3 comprises 15 residues. Participant-reported clinical history was the basis for cohort assignment. This rearrangement joins TRBV6-5 to TRBJ2-5; TRBD1 is a possible D gene (7 bases). Source material: PBMCs or T cells enriched from blood (not recorded which). This TCR came from a woman in her forties with acute COVID-19. Here the CDR3 DNA reads TGTGCCAGCAGGGTTGAGACAGGGCGGGGAGAGACCCAGTACTTC. Its translation is CASRVETGRGETQYF.